This T cell receptor beta chain was profiled in a study of cytomegalovirus exposure and HLA in healthy donors. Study-level results: As a later analysis revealed, most CMV-associated TCR beta chains appeared HLA-restricted.

Concerning this clone itself: Its antigen is as yet unknown.

This CDR3 is 15 amino acids long. With V trimmed by 6 bases and J by 5 bases, 8 bases remained unmatched. Germline CDR1 reads MDHEN; CDR2 reads SYDVKM. It was with 60 Vbeta and 13 Jbeta primers that the PCR ran. Sequencing used immunoSEQ multiplex PCR; TCRdb keeps in-frame clones, though not all of them. Of under 200,000 clones listed, over 70% are singletons. Sequenced sample: PBMCs. This clonotype was obtained from a woman aged 35 to 49 in good health and CMV-seropositive. The chain links TRBV28 to TRBJ2-3; 10 bases agree with TRBD2. The CDR3 is CASSSESGGVDTQYF. Here the CDR3 DNA reads TGTGCCAGCAGCTCAGAAAGCGGGGGGGTAGATACGCAGTATTTT.